The 2 T cell receptor beta chains given below trace back to one sample, sequenced in a study of shared clonotypes between healthy human individuals. Here immunoSEQ multiplex PCR was the method, and the copy in TCRdb shows in-frame clones only, minus some. This repertoire shows roughly 1.5 million clones, under 99% found once; its top ten account for about 0.45%. Material for sequencing was naive CD4+ T cells sorted from blood. Subset meaning: CD45RA+ positively selected. These receptors originate from a man aged 30-40 years in good health.

Turning to this clone: Other DNA sequences in this sample translate to the same CDR3. The V gene is TRBV7-2, the J gene TRBJ2-1, with D possibly being TRBD2 (5 bases). The germline CDR1 and CDR2 sequences are SGHTA and FQGNSA. The CDR3 has 11 residues. V was trimmed by 5 bases and J by 9 bases, leaving 8 bases between them. The CDR3 nucleotides read TGTGCCAGCAGCCCCAGCGGTGAGCAGTTCTTC. This translates into CASSPSGEQFF.

This clone showed up just once. The chain couples TRBV6-1 to TRBJ1-2; the D gene is possibly TRBD1 (6 bases). This CDR3 contains 15 residues. Germline values: CDR1 MNHNS, CDR2 SASEGT. The V end was cut by 1 base, the J end by 7 bases, with 16 bases between. The CDR3 DNA is TGTGCCAGCAGTGAAGGGCCAGGGGAAAGGAGTGGCTACACCTTC. This encodes CASSEGPGERSGYTF.